The source of this T cell receptor (beta chain) is a study of blood T cell repertoires in COVID-19. Profiled with immunoSEQ multiplex PCR; TCRdb holds only in-frame clones, not every one. The sample has a few hundred thousand clones, 85% seen once. V was pared by 4 bases and J by 0 bases, with 6 bases between. Germline V gene data show CDR1 as MNHNY and CDR2 as SVGAGI (reference sequence). The CDR3 is 13 residues long. This TCR came from a woman aged 45-65 years who had recovered from COVID-19. V is TRBV6-6 and J is TRBJ1-1; D perhaps matches TRBD1 (5 bases). Sequencing was carried out using PBMCs or T cells enriched from blood (not recorded which). The CDR3 protein is CASSLQVNTEAFF. CDR3 DNA sequence: TGTGCCAGCAGTTTACAGGTGAACACTGAAGCTTTCTTT.